This T cell receptor beta chain appears in the sequencing data of a study of cytomegalovirus exposure and HLA in healthy donors. Study conclusions and caveats: An apparent linkage of common viral pathogens to several of the most significant clusters emerged in a later analysis. Donor immune exposure was known only as CMV serostatus. Accounts indicate the classifier identified cytomegalovirus status with strong specificity and sensitivity.

About this clone itself: Antigen specificity is unknown.

There are 17 residues in the CDR3. V shed 4 bases, J shed 8 bases, and the junction held 10 bases outside the gene matches. Germline CDR1 and CDR2: LNHDA and SQIVND (reference sequence). Researchers ran the PCR with 60 Vbeta and 13 Jbeta primers. Clones were read by immunoSEQ multiplex PCR, and TCRdb kept only the in-frame ones, dropping some. The table lists over 100,000 clones, roughly 76% of them singletons. Sample: PBMCs. The sequence was collected from a woman aged 45-60 years in good health and CMV-seropositive. This rearrangement joins TRBV19 to TRBJ2-1; TRBD2 agrees at 14 bases. The DNA of the CDR3 is TGTGCCAGTAGTAAGGCCGGGACTAGCGGGAGAAAGGATGAGCAGTTCTTC. The encoded protein is CASSKAGTSGRKDEQFF.